The entry that follows covers one T cell receptor (beta chain) sequence. Antigen specificity is unknown. This specimen comes from a study of CD8 T cells in ankylosing spondylitis. Study-level results: Clones linked with disease were CD8+ and fairly uncommon in the peripheral blood. According to the report, clones linked to the disease were significantly enriched in matched synovial fluid samples taken from ankylosing spondylitis patients.

Quantitative 5'-RACE was performed with molecular barcodes, and it yielded the TCR beta libraries. TCRdb independently ran MiXCR on the 5' RACE reads; one entry per CDR3 protein. This table holds under 250,000 distinct CDR3 sequences, over 30% found once. This receptor was obtained from a male donor with ankylosing spondylitis or in good health (not recorded which). Sequencing was performed on blood, either unsorted or a sorted T cell fraction (not recorded which).

CDR3 nucleotides: TGTGCCAGCAGTCCCCCCGTAGCGGGGGCCTCCAATGAGCAGTTCTTC. Translation: CASSPPVAGASNEQFF. The rearrangement uses TRBV28 and TRBJ2-1; 9 nucleotides match TRBD2. Germline V lookup: CDR1 MDHEN, CDR2 SYDVKM. With V trimmed by 5 bases and J by 6 bases, 11 bases remained unmatched. This CDR3 contains 16 residues. Complete variable domain (other parts from reference TRBV28 and TRBJ2-1): DVKVTQSSRYLVKRTGEKVFLECVQDMDHENMFWYRQDPGLGLRLIYFSYDVKMKEKGDIPEGYSVSREKKERFSLILESASTNQTSMYLCASSPPVAGASNEQFFGPGTRLTVL.